This T cell receptor beta chain appears in the sequencing data of a study of PD-1 blockade in classical Hodgkin lymphoma. Study-level results: CD4+ but not CD8+ TCR diversity rose significantly by C4D1. The baseline diversity of complete responders showed similarity to that of newly diagnosed patients. As was reported, newly diagnosed patients showed lower baseline TCR diversity than healthy donors did.

Libraries were prepared by immunoSEQ multiplex PCR; TCRdb keeps only in-frame clonotypes and omits some of them. The sample lists 100,000 or so clones; approximately 89% were seen once. Time point in this sample: cycle 4 day 1 (C4D1), after around six weeks of nivolumab. Each of the patients experienced relapse following autologous stem cell transplantation, and their brentuximab vedotin exposure differed. Looked up from germline, CDR1 is MDHEN and CDR2 is SYDVKM. Between the trimmed V and J ends, which lost 6 bases and 3 bases, there was a span of 21 bases. The CDR3 is made up of 17 amino acids. As for this clone: Its antigen is as yet unknown.

The chain couples TRBV28 to TRBJ2-1; D is possibly TRBD2 (7 bases). This clonotype was sampled from a human donor with classical Hodgkin lymphoma. Sequences were derived from peripheral blood mononuclear cells (PBMCs), sampled before the fourth cycle of nivolumab. The CDR3, as DNA: TGTGCCAGCAGCCCCCGGGGGGCTAGCTTTGACTACAATGAGCAGTTCTTC. It encodes CASSPRGASFDYNEQFF.